Listed here are 20 T cell receptor beta chains from one sample, sequenced in a study of control samples from healthy donors and cancer patients. The table came from immunoSEQ multiplex PCR; TCRdb's copy has only in-frame clones and leaves some out. The sample contains 150,000 to 200,000 clones, roughly nine tenths of which appear only once. Sequencing was done on a sample of blood. The receptor source for this set is a man aged 25 to 40 in good health.

CDR3: CASSVGDSSATEAFF. The CDR3 region has the DNA TGTGCCAGCAGCGTGGGGGACAGCTCTGCGACTGAAGCTTTCTTT. The chain recombines TRBV7-3 with TRBJ1-1; 7 bases agree with TRBD1. The CDR3 runs to 15 residues. The ends lost 5 bases at V and 5 bases at J; junction bases unmatched: 11. Germline V gene sequence: CDR1 SGHTA, CDR2 FQGTGA.

The V call is TRBV6-2 or TRBV6-3, the J call TRBJ1-1; no clear D. V lost 5 bases and J 3 bases, leaving 13 bases between the germline ends. The CDR3 sequence is 14 residues long. The germline gives CDR1 MNHEY, CDR2 SVGEGT. The CDR3 coding sequence is TGTGCCAGCAGTCCCTTTTACGGGGACACTGAAGCTTTCTTT. Protein: CASSPFYGDTEAFF.

This clone was seen only a few times. This chain links TRBV4-2 with TRBJ2-3, with D possibly matching TRBD2 (5 bases). This CDR3 spans 20 amino acids. From germline, CDR1 is LGHNA and CDR2 YNFKEQ. Trimming took off 0 bases at V and 3 bases at J, with 25 bases between the two ends. CDR3 in amino acids: CASSQDLLGGSLIWTDTQYF. Here the CDR3 DNA reads TGTGCCAGCAGCCAAGATTTGTTAGGCGGGTCCCTAATTTGGACAGATACGCAGTATTTT.

The rearrangement joins TRBV19 to TRBJ2-1; D perhaps matches TRBD2 (6 bases). V lost 3 bases, J lost 3 bases, and 12 bases lay in between. The V gene's germline CDR1 is LNHDA and CDR2 SQIVND (reference sequence). The CDR3 has 15 residues. CDR3 residues: CASSISSGYYNEQFF. The DNA for the CDR3 is TGTGCCAGTAGTATCTCCAGCGGGTACTACAATGAGCAGTTCTTC.

The chain recombines TRBV2 with TRBJ2-7; 10 bases align to TRBD1. Trimming cost V 6 bases and J 3 bases; bases outside gene matches: 5. This CDR3 is 14 amino acids long. Per germline, CDR1 SNHLY and CDR2 FYNNEI. The CDR3 coding sequence is TGTGCCAGCAGGGGTGGACAGGGGGGCTACGAGCAGTACTTC. The encoded protein is CASRGGQGGYEQYF.

The V call is TRBV6-5, the J call TRBJ2-7; 11 nucleotides align to TRBD2. Germline assignment: CDR1 MNHEY and CDR2 SVGAGI. The CDR3 consists of 14 residues. The V gene end was trimmed by 6 bases and the J gene end by 6 bases; junction bases not matched to a gene: 7. CDR3 protein: CASSPLAGVGEQYF. The CDR3 DNA reads TGTGCCAGCAGCCCACTAGCGGGAGTGGGCGAGCAGTACTTC.

J is TRBJ2-7 and V is TRBV28; D is uncertain. V lost 5 bases and J lost 6, with 14 bases in between. Germline CDR1 is MDHEN and CDR2 is SYDVKM. The CDR3 sequence is 13 residues long. The DNA of the CDR3 is TGTGCCAGCAGTCCACCCCGCCTGGCCGAGCAGTACTTC. Its translation is CASSPPRLAEQYF.

V is TRBV19 and J is TRBJ2-3, with a tentative D call TRBD2 (5 bases). V was cut by 4 bases and J by 2 bases, with 19 bases left in between. The CDR3 consists of 17 residues. From germline, CDR1 is LNHDA and CDR2 SQIVND (reference sequence). As DNA, the CDR3 is TGTGCCAGTAGTACATTGCGGGTTGGAACTTACACAGATACGCAGTATTTT. The encoded protein is CASSTLRVGTYTDTQYF.

The V gene is TRBV5-4, the J gene TRBJ1-1; 8 bases are shared with TRBD1. From germline, CDR1 is SGHNT and CDR2 YYREEE (reference sequence). The CDR3 has 14 residues. V lost 1 base and J lost 5; bases outside the gene matches: 4. CDR3 nucleotide sequence: TGTGCCAGCAGCTTGACAGGGGGTGGAACTGAAGCTTTCTTT. It yields the protein CASSLTGGGTEAFF.

The chain carries TRBV30 and TRBJ2-7; 7 nucleotides agree with TRBD2. The CDR3 covers 12 residues. Germline values: CDR1 GTSNPN, CDR2 SVGIG (reference sequence). V was clipped by 2 bases and J by 6 bases; unmatched bases: 4. The CDR3 is CAWSWSGGEQYF. In nucleotides, the CDR3 is TGTGCCTGGAGTTGGTCGGGGGGCGAGCAGTACTTC.

The chain links TRBV5-1 to TRBJ1-4, with D possibly being TRBD1 (5 bases). V lost 3 bases and J 3 bases, leaving 9 bases between the germline ends. Germline V gene lookup returns CDR1 SGHRS and CDR2 YFSETQ. The CDR3 is 14 residues long. The CDR3 spells CASSSGLSNEKLFF. Here the CDR3 DNA reads TGCGCCAGCAGCTCGGGACTGTCTAATGAAAAACTGTTTTTT.

The genes are TRBV7-2 and TRBJ1-5; D might be TRBD1 (5 bases). Trimming took 1 base from V and 1 from J, leaving 8 bases between them. The CDR3 has 15 amino acids. Germline lookup yields CDR1 SGHTA and CDR2 FQGNSA. CDR3 loop: CASSLVGGSNQPQHF. In DNA, the CDR3 is TGTGCCAGCAGCTTAGTGGGGGGAAGCAATCAGCCCCAGCATTTT.

The V call is TRBV14, the J call TRBJ1-1; D is possibly TRBD1 (5 bases). Germline V gene data show CDR1 as SGHDN and CDR2 as FVKESK. The CDR3 is 16 residues long. V was pared by 4 bases and J by 0 bases, with 15 bases between. Here the CDR3 DNA reads TGTGCCAGCAGCCGCGACTGGGGCCGGGTGAACACTGAAGCTTTCTTT. Its translation: CASSRDWGRVNTEAFF.

The chain recombines TRBV5-1 with TRBJ1-2, with no clear D. The CDR3 length is 14 residues. V lost 0 bases and J 5 bases, leaving 11 bases between the germline ends. Germline lookup yields CDR1 SGHRS and CDR2 YFSETQ. CDR3 protein: CASSLGETAYGYTF. CDR3 in DNA: TGCGCCAGCAGCTTGGGAGAGACGGCATATGGCTACACCTTC.

This chain joins TRBV9 and TRBJ1-1; perhaps TRBD1 as D (6 bases). V shed 0 bases and J shed 1 base, with 19 bases lying between them. The germline V gene has CDR1 SGDLS and CDR2 YYNGEE. This CDR3 is built from 18 residues. The CDR3 DNA sequence: TGTGCCAGCAGCGTAGTCACCGGGGGCGCGGGCCCGAACACTGAAGCTTTCTTT. As protein: CASSVVTGGAGPNTEAFF.

This rearrangement joins TRBV27 to TRBJ2-1, with D unresolved. Trimming stripped 0 bases from V and 7 bases from J, with 16 bases between. CDR1 is MNHEY, CDR2 SMNVEV, per germline (reference sequence). This CDR3 contains 16 residues. CDR3 in amino acids: CASSLSRYVIANEQFF. DNA for the CDR3: TGTGCCAGCAGTTTATCTAGGTATGTTATTGCGAATGAGCAGTTCTTC.

The V gene is TRBV7-6, the J gene TRBJ1-2, with TRBD1 as a possible D gene (6 bases). Trimming stripped 5 bases from V and 6 bases from J, with 19 bases between. The germline V gene has CDR1 SGHVS and CDR2 FNYEAQ. The CDR3 is made up of 15 amino acids. The CDR3 bases are TGTGCCAGCAGCCCACTGGGGGGCTACGTTGATGGCTACACCTTC. Amino acids: CASSPLGGYVDGYTF.

CDR3 nucleotides: TGTGCCAGTAGTATAGACAGGGCGAACACTGAAGCTTTCTTT. It yields the protein CASSIDRANTEAFF. V and J are TRBV19 and TRBJ1-1, with D perhaps matching TRBD1 (5 bases). Between the trimmed V and J ends, which lost 0 bases and 1 base, there was a span of 6 bases. The CDR3 contains 14 residues. Germline-derived CDR1 and CDR2 are LNHDA and SQIVND (reference sequence).

This chain joins TRBV7-3 and TRBJ2-1; 8 bases align to TRBD2. Trimming removed 5 bases from V and 0 bases from J; junction bases left unmatched: 3. CDR1 and CDR2 from the germline V gene are SGHTA and FQGTGA. The CDR3 spans 15 residues. The CDR3 DNA follows: TGTGCCAGCAGCCCGAGCGGGAGCTCCTACAATGAGCAGTTCTTC. This codes for CASSPSGSSYNEQFF.

The gene calls are TRBV5-1 and TRBJ2-7; weak D call: TRBD2 (5 bases). Trimming cost V 2 bases and J 3 bases, with 9 bases left between them. The CDR3 sequence is 13 residues long. CDR1 SGHRS and CDR2 YFSETQ come from the germline V gene. CDR3 bases: TGCGCCAGCAGCTTTGGACTTAACTACGAGCAGTACTTC. It encodes CASSFGLNYEQYF. The variable domain in full, with the rest retrieved from reference TRBV5-1 and TRBJ2-7, is KAGVTQTPRYLIKTRGQQVTLSCSPISGHRSVSWYQQTPGQGLQFLFEYFSETQRNKGNFPGRFSGRQFSNSRSEMNVSTLELGDSALYLCASSFGLNYEQYFGPGTRLTVT.